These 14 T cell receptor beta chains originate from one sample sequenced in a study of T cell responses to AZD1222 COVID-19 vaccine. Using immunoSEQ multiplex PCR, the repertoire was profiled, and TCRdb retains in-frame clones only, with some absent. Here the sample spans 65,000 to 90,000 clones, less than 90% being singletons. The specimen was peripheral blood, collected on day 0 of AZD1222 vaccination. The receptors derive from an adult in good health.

The CDR3 region is CASSLDAGASAGNQPQHF. The CDR3 nucleotides read TGCGCCAGCAGCTTGGACGCGGGGGCGTCGGCTGGCAATCAGCCCCAGCATTTT. This chain connects TRBV5-1 to TRBJ1-5; tentatively, D is TRBD1 (6 bases). The CDR3 is 18 residues long. V was cut by 0 bases and J by 2 bases, with 18 bases left in between. Germline V gene sequence: CDR1 SGHRS, CDR2 YFSETQ.

CDR3 bases: TGTGCCAGCAGCTTACAGGGGCCTGAAGCTTTCTTT. Translating gives CASSLQGPEAFF. The V gene is TRBV5-8, the J gene TRBJ1-1; 7 bases are shared with TRBD1. The V and J ends lost 2 bases and 6 bases, in that order; junction bases with no gene match: 1. Germline CDR1 SGHTS, CDR2 YDEGEE. CDR3 length equals 12 residues.

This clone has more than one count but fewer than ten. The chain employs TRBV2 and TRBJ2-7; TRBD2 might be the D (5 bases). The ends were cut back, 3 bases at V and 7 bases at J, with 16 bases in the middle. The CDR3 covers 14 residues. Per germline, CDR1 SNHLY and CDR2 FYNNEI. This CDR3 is CASSDGVGWYEQYF. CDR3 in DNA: TGTGCCAGCAGTGACGGGGTAGGGTGGTATGAGCAGTACTTC.

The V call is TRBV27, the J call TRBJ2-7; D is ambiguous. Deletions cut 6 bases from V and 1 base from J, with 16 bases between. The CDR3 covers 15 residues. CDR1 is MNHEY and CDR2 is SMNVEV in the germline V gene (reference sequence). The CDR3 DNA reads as TGTGCCAGCAGGACGGTAACCGCTAAGTCCTACGAGCAGTACTTC. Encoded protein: CASRTVTAKSYEQYF.

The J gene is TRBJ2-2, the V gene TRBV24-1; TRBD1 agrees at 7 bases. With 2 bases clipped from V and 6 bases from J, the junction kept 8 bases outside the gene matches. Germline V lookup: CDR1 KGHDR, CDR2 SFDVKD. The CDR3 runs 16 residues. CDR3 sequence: CATSDSTGTRSGELFF. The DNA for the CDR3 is TGTGCCACCAGTGATTCGACAGGGACGAGATCCGGGGAGCTGTTTTTT.

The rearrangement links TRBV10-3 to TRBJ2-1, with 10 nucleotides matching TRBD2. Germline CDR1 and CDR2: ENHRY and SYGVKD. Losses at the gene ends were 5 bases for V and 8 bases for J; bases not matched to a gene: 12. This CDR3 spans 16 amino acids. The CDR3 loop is CAISPVGAGGGDEQFF. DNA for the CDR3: TGTGCCATCAGTCCAGTAGGAGCGGGAGGGGGGGATGAGCAGTTCTTC.

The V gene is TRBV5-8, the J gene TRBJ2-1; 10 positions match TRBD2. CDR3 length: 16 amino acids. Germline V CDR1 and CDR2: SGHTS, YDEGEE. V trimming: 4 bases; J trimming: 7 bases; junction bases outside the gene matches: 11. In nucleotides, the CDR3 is TGTGCCAGCAGCCGAATGACTAGCGGGTTTCGAAATGAGCAGTTCTTC. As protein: CASSRMTSGFRNEQFF. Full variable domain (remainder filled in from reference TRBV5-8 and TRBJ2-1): EAGVTQSPTHLIKTRGQQATLRCSPISGHTSVYWYQQALGLGLQFLLWYDEGEERNRGNFPPRFSGRQFPNYSSELNVNALELEDSALYLCASSRMTSGFRNEQFFGPGTRLTVL.

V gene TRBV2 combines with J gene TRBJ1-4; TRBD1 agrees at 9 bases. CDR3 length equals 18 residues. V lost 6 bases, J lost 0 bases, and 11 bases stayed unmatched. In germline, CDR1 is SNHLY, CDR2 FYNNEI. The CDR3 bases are TGTGCCAGCAGCCCACAGGGGGCGGTTAGTGCAACTAATGAAAAACTGTTTTTT. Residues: CASSPQGAVSATNEKLFF.

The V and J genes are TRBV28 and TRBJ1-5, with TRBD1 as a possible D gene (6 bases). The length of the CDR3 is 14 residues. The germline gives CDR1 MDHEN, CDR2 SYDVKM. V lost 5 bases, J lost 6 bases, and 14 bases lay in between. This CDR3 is CASSATGAGQPQHF. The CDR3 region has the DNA TGTGCCAGCAGTGCGACAGGCGCTGGTCAGCCCCAGCATTTT.

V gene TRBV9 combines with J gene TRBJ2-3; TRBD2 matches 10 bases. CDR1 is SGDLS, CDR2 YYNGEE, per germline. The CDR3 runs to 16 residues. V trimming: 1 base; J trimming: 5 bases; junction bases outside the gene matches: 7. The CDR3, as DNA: TGTGCCAGCAGCGTAATGGCTAGCGGGAGTGTAGATACGCAGTATTTT. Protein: CASSVMASGSVDTQYF.

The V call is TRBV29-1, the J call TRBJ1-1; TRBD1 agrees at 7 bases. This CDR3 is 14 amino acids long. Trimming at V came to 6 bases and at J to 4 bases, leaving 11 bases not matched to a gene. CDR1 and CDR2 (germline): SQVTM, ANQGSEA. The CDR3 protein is CSVASTGIATEAFF. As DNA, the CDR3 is TGCAGCGTCGCCTCGACAGGGATTGCCACTGAAGCTTTCTTT.

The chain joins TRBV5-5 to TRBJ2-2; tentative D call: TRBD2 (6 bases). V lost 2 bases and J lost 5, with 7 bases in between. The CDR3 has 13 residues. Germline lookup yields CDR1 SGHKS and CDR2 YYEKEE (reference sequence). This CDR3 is CASSFGLTGELFF. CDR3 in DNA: TGTGCCAGCAGCTTCGGACTAACCGGGGAGCTGTTTTTT.

The CDR3 region is CASMPSGYYNEQFF. The CDR3 DNA sequence: TGTGCCAGCATGCCTTCGGGGTATTACAATGAGCAGTTCTTC. The chain is built from TRBV6-5 and TRBJ2-1, with D possibly being TRBD2 (5 bases). The CDR3 length is 14 residues. CDR1 and CDR2 (germline): MNHEY, SVGAGI. The V end was cut by 7 bases, the J end by 4 bases, with 14 bases between.

DNA for the CDR3: TGTGCCAGCAGTTTAACCAGGGATGGTGGCTACACCTTC. Residues: CASSLTRDGGYTF. V and J are TRBV28 and TRBJ1-2; D might be TRBD1 (5 bases). The CDR3 has 13 residues. V lost 2 bases, J lost 7 bases, and 11 bases lay in between. Germline CDR1 is MDHEN and CDR2 is SYDVKM.